This TCR beta chain was retrieved from a study of T cell repertoires in cytomegalovirus infection. Overall study context: An indication of both CMV infection and matching HLA type came from public TCR beta signatures.

This clonotype has a count of ten or more. What it recognizes is unknown. Notes on the study in general: CMV-specific HLA-C-restricted TCR beta clonotypes dominated the ex vivo response.

The CDR3 has 14 amino acids. Trimming removed 7 bases at V and 2 bases at J, with 15 bases between. Germline CDR1 reads SEHNR; CDR2 reads FQNEAQ (reference sequence). TCRdb ran MiXCR on the reads and lists one entry per CDR3 protein. Of approximately 500,000 distinct CDR3 sequences in the sample, over 9% were seen once. This TCR was recovered from a human donor in good health (CMV status not recorded). Some clones in this sample may be carry-over from other donors' samples. The V call is TRBV7-9, the J call TRBJ2-7, with D tentatively TRBD1 (6 bases). The sequencing sample was made of PBMCs. The CDR3 bases are TGTGCCAGCACCATCGGGACAACAACCTACGAGCAGTACTTC. It encodes CASTIGTTTYEQYF.